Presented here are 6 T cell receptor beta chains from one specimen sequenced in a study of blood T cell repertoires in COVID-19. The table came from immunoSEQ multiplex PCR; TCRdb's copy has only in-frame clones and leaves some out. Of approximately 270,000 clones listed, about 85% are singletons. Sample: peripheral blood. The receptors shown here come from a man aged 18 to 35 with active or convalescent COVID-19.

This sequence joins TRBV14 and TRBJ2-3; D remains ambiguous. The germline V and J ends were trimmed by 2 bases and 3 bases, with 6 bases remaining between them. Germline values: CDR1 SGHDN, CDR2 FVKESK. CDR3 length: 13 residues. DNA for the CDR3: TGTGCCAGCAGCCAACATGAGACAGATACGCAGTATTTT. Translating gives CASSQHETDTQYF.

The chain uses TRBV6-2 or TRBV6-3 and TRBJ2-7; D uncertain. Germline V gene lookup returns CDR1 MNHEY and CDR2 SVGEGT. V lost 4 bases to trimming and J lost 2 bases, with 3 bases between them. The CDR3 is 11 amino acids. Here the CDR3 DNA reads TGTGCCAGCAGTTCGGCCTACGAGCAGTACTTC. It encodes CASSSAYEQYF.

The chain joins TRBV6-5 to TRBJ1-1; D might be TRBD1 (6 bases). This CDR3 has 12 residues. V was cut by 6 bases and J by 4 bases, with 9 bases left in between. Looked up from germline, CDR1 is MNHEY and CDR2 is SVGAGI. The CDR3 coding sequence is TGTGCCAGCAGGAACAGGGTCACTGAAGCTTTCTTT. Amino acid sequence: CASRNRVTEAFF.

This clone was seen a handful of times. The CDR3 spells CASSQSGQDNMNTEAFF. CDR3 bases: TGCGCCAGCAGTCAATCGGGCCAGGATAACATGAACACTGAAGCTTTCTTT. V is TRBV23-1 and J is TRBJ1-1; D is ambiguous. TRBV23-1 falls under the ORF class, with uncertain function. This CDR3 is built from 17 residues. The V gene lost 0 bases and the J gene lost 0 bases, with 14 bases spanning the gap.

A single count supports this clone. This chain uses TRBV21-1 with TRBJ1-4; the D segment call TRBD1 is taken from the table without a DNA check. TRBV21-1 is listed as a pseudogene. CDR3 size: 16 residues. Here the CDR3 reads CASSKVPRQGGEKLFF. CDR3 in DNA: TGTGCCAGCAGCAAAGTCCCGAGACAGGGTGGTGAAAAACTGTTTTTT.

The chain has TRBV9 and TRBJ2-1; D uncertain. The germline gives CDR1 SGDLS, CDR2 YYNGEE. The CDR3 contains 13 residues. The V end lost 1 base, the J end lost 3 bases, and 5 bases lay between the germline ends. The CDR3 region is CASSVPGYNEQFF. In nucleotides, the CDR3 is TGTGCCAGCAGCGTACCAGGCTACAATGAGCAGTTCTTC. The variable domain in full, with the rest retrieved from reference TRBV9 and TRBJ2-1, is DSGVTQTPKHLITATGQRVTLRCSPRSGDLSVYWYQQSLDQGLQFLIQYYNGEERAKGNILERFSAQQFPDLHSELNLSSLELGDSALYFCASSVPGYNEQFFGPGTRLTVL.